This T cell receptor (beta chain) was obtained from a study of T cell responses to AZD1222 COVID-19 vaccine. Study findings and constraints: Spike-specific TCR breadth and depth grew following two AZD1222 doses. Most donors were white British and more were female, and clonal diversity was possibly underestimated.

Worth noting for this clone: Its antigen is undetermined.

Using immunoSEQ multiplex PCR, the repertoire was profiled, and TCRdb retains in-frame clones only, with some absent. The table has some 150,000 clones, around 89% seen once. Trimming cost V 5 bases and J 6 bases; bases outside gene matches: 4. CDR3 length: 13 residues. Germline CDR1 reads MNHEY; CDR2 reads SVGEGT. Specimen: peripheral blood, collected on day 0 of MenACWY control vaccination. The sequence was collected from an adult in good health. V gene TRBV6-2 or TRBV6-3 combines with J gene TRBJ2-7, with 10 bases identical to TRBD2. The CDR3 coding sequence is TGTGCCAGCAGTCGGGGACTAGCGATCGAGCAGTACTTC. It encodes CASSRGLAIEQYF.